This TCR beta chain derives from a study of blood T cell repertoires in COVID-19. About the study: Acute and convalescent COVID-19 specimens originated in the United States, Italy and Spain. PBMCs, B-cell-depleted T cells, or T cells provided the cDNA or gDNA that made up the material.

As originally analysed: Cell counts per sample came from amplifying reference gene primers. Repertoires were generated with immunoSEQ multiplex PCR, while TCRdb's copy carries only in-frame clones and drops some. V and J calls and clone size are as listed in that table; D and trimming were resolved from the DNA. The profile shows roughly 300,000 clones, about 90% of them singletons. This clone was recorded a few times. V lost 3 bases, J lost 2 bases, and 5 bases lay in between. This CDR3 region has 14 residues. Germline assignment: CDR1 SNHLY and CDR2 FYNNEI. V and J are TRBV2 and TRBJ2-6, with no clear D. The sequence derives from a middle-aged woman who had recovered from COVID-19. Sequencing was performed on peripheral blood. For the CDR3, the DNA is TGTGCCAGCAGTGAGCAGACTGGGGCCAACGTCCTGACTTTC. Translation gives CASSEQTGANVLTF. The full variable domain, its missing parts supplied by reference TRBV2 and TRBJ2-6, is EPEVTQTPSHQVTQMGQEVILRCVPISNHLYFYWYRQILGQKVEFLVSFYNNEISEKSEIFDDQFSVERPDGSNFTLKIRSTKLEDSAMYFCASSEQTGANVLTFGAGSRLTVL.